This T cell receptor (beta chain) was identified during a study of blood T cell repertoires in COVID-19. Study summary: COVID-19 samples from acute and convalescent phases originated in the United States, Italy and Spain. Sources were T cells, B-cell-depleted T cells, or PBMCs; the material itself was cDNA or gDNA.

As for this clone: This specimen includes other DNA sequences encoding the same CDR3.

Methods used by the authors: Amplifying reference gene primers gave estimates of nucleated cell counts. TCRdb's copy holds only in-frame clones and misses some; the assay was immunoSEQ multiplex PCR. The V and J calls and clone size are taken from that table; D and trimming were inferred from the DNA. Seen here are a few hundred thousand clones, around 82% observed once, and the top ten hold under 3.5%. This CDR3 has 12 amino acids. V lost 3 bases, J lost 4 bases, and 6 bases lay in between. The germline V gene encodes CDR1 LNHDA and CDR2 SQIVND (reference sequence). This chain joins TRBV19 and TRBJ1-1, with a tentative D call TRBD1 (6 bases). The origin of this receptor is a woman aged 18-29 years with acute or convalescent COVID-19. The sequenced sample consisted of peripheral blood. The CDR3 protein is CASSIRGTEAFF. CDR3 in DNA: TGTGCCAGTAGTATCAGGGGCACTGAAGCTTTCTTT.